This TCR beta chain emerged from a study of T cell changes during pregnancy in multiple sclerosis. Clones were sequenced by immunoSEQ multiplex PCR, and TCRdb holds only the in-frame ones, with some missing. This table has under 80,000 clones, about nine tenths appearing once. CDR1 is LNHDA and CDR2 is SQIVND in the germline V gene (reference sequence). The CDR3 consists of 15 residues. With 3 bases clipped from V and 5 bases from J, the junction kept 8 bases outside the gene matches. V is TRBV19 and J is TRBJ2-7, with 9 nucleotides matching TRBD2. The TCR sequence derives from a female donor in good health, enrolled as a control in a pregnancy study. Sequences were derived from peripheral blood, sampled after pregnancy. CDR3 in DNA: TGTGCCAGTAGTATTGGTAGCGGGGGAGTAGACGAGCAGTACTTC. Encoded protein: CASSIGSGGVDEQYF.